The entry below gives a single T cell receptor (beta chain) sequence along with its context. The data stem from a study of blood T cell repertoires in COVID-19. Assay: immunoSEQ multiplex PCR; the TCRdb copy retains only in-frame clones and omits some. The repertoire holds about 500,000 clones, with roughly 89% as singletons. Germline CDR1 and CDR2: SGDLS and YYNGEE. The V end was cut by 2 bases, the J end by 0 bases, with 9 bases between. The CDR3 runs to 14 residues. The source material was peripheral blood. The receptor was isolated from a man between 18 and 29 years old with COVID-19, enrolled during active disease. This chain uses TRBV9 with TRBJ2-7, with D possibly being TRBD2 (6 bases). CDR3 loop: CASSVGRDSYEQYF. The CDR3 DNA sequence: TGTGCCAGCAGCGTGGGGCGGGACTCCTACGAGCAGTACTTC.